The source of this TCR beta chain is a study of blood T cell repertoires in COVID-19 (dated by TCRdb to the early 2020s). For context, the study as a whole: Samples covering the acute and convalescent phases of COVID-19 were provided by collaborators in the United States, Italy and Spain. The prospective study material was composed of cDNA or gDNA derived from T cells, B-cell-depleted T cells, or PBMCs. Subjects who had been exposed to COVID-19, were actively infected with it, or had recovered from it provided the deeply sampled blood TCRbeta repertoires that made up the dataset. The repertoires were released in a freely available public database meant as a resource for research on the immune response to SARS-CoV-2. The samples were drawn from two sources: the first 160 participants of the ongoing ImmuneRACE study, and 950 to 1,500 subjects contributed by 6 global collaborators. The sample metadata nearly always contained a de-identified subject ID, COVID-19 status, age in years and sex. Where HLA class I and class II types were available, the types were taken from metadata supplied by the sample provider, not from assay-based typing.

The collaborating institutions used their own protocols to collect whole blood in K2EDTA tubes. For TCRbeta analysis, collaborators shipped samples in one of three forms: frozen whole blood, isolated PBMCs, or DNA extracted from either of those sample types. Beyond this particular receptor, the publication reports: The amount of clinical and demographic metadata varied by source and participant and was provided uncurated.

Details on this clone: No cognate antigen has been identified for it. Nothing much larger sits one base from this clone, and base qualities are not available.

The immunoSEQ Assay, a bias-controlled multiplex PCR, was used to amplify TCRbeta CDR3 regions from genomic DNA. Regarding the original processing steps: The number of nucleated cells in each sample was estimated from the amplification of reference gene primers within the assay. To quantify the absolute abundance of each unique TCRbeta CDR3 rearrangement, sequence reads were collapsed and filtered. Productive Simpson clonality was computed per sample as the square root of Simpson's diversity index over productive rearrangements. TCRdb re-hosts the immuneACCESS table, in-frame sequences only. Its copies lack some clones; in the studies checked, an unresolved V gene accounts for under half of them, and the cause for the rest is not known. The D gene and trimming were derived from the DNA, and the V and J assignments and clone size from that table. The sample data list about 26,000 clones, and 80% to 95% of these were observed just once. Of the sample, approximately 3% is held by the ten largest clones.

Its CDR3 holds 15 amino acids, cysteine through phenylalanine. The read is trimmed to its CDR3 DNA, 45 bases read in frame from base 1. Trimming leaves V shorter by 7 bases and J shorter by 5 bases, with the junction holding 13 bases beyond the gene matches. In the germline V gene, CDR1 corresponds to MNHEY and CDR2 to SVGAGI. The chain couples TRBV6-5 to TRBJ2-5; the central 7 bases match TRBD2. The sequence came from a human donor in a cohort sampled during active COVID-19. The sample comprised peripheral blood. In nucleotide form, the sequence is TGTGCCAGCATTCCGTTGGAGCGGGGAGGTGAGACCCAGTACTTC. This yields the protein CASIPLERGGETQYF.